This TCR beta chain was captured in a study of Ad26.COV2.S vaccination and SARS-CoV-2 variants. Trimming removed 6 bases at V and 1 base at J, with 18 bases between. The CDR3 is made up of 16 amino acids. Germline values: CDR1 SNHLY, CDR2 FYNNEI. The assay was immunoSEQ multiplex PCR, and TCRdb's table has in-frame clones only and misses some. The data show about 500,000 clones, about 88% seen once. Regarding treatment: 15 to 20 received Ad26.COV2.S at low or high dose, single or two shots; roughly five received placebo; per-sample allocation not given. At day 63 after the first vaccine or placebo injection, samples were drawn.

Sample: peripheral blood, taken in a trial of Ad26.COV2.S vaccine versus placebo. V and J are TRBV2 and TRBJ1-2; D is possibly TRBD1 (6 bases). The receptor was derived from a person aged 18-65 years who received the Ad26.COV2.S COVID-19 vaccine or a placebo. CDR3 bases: TGTGCCAGCAGGAAAGACACAGGGTTGGGTAACTATGGCTACACCTTC. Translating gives CASRKDTGLGNYGYTF. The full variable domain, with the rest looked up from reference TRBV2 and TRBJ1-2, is EPEVTQTPSHQVTQMGQEVILRCVPISNHLYFYWYRQILGQKVEFLVSFYNNEISEKSEIFDDQFSVERPDGSNFTLKIRSTKLEDSAMYFCASRKDTGLGNYGYTFGSGTRLTVV.